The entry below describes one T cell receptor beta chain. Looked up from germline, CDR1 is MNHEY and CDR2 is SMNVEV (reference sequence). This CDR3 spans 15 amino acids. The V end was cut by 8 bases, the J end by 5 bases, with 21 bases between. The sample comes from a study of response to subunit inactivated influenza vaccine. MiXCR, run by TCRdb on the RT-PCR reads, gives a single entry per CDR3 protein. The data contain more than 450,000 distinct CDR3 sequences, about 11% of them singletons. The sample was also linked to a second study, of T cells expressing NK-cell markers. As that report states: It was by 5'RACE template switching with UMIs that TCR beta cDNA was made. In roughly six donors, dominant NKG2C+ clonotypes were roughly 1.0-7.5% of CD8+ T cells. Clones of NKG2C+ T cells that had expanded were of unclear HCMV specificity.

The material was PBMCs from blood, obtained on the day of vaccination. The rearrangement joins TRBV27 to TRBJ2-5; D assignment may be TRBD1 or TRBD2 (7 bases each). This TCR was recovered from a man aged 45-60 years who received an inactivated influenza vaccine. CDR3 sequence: CASVIGRQGGETQYF. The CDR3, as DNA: TGTGCCAGCGTCATTGGTCGACAGGGAGGGGAGACCCAGTACTTC.